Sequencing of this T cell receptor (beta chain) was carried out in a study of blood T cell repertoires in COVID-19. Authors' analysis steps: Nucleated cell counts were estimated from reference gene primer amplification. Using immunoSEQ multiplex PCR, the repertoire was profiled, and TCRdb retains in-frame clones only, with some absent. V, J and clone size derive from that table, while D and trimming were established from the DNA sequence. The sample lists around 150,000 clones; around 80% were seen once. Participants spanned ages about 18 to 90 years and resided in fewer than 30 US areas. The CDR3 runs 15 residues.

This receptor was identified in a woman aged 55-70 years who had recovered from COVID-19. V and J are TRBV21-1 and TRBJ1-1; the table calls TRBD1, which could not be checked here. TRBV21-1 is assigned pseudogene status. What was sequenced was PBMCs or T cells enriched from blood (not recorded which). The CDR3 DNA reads TGTGCCAGCAGACAAGAGATAGGCTTGGGCCCTGAAGCTTTCTTT. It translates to CASRQEIGLGPEAFF.